This T cell receptor beta chain was profiled in a study of CD4 T cells in relation to SARS-CoV-2 and coronaviruses. On this clone itself: Its specificity is not known.

The CDR3 extends over 13 amino acids. In germline, CDR1 is MNHEY, CDR2 SMNVEV (reference sequence). V was trimmed by 4 bases and J by 7 bases, leaving 10 bases between them. CD4+ T cells from unexposed donors were obtained before the COVID-19 pandemic (2011-2018). After approximately 10 days of culture, CD4+ T cells were isolated. TCRdb's copy holds only in-frame clones and misses some; the assay was immunoSEQ multiplex PCR. The table lists about 30,000 clones, 76% of them singletons. What was sequenced was CD4+ T cells from PBMCs, cultured in vitro. The chain employs TRBV27 and TRBJ2-2, with D unclear. The origin of this receptor is a human donor in good health. The DNA for the CDR3 is TGTGCCAGCAGTTCCTACCGCGGCGGGGAGCTGTTTTTT. Amino acid sequence: CASSSYRGGELFF.